One and the same sample provided the 17 T cell receptor beta chains below, sequenced in a study of cytomegalovirus exposure and HLA in healthy donors. Primers included in the PCR were 60 Vbeta and 13 Jbeta primers. Using immunoSEQ multiplex PCR, the repertoire was profiled, and TCRdb retains in-frame clones only, with some absent. This table holds under 170,000 clones, roughly 78% found once. The specimen sequenced was PBMCs. The receptors come from a middle-aged man in good health and CMV-seropositive.

The J gene is TRBJ2-5, the V gene TRBV4-1; D possibly corresponds to TRBD2 (6 bases). Germline V gives CDR1 MGHRA, CDR2 YSYEKL. V lost 4 bases, J lost 3 bases, and 15 bases lay in between. This CDR3 has 15 residues. CDR3 nucleotide sequence: TGCGCCAGCAGCCCGAGAGTACTAGCCGAAGAGACCCAGTACTTC. Amino acid sequence: CASSPRVLAEETQYF.

The chain is built from TRBV6-5 and TRBJ2-7; 9 nucleotides agree with TRBD2. There are 15 residues in the CDR3. In germline, CDR1 is MNHEY, CDR2 SVGAGI. Unmatched junction bases numbered 4, after V lost 0 bases and J lost 4 bases. CDR3 DNA sequence: TGTGCCAGCAGTTACTCTAGCGGGAGTATTTACGAGCAGTACTTC. This sequence encodes CASSYSSGSIYEQYF.

This clone was detected once. V usage is TRBV14 and J usage is TRBJ2-1; possibly TRBD2 for D (5 bases). Germline lookup yields CDR1 SGHDN and CDR2 FVKESK. This CDR3 spans 15 amino acids. The V end was cut by 1 base, the J end by 5 bases, with 12 bases between. In nucleotides, the CDR3 is TGTGCCAGCAGCCAAGTACGGAGGACCAACAATGAGCAGTTCTTC. Protein sequence: CASSQVRRTNNEQFF.

The chain joins TRBV19 to TRBJ1-5; D call uncertain. The CDR3 is 13 amino acids. The ends were cut back, 9 bases at V and 4 bases at J, with 13 bases in the middle. CDR1 is LNHDA and CDR2 is SQIVND in the germline V gene (reference sequence). CDR3 sequence: CASQDRGNQPQHF. CDR3 in DNA: TGTGCCAGCCAGGACCGGGGTAATCAGCCCCAGCATTTT. The full variable domain, its missing parts supplied by reference TRBV19 and TRBJ1-5, is DGGITQSPKYLFRKEGQNVTLSCEQNLNHDAMYWYRQDPGQGLRLIYYSQIVNDFQKGDIAEGYSVSREKKESFPLTVTSAQKNPTAFYLCASQDRGNQPQHFGDGTRLSIL.

The V and J genes are TRBV19 and TRBJ2-5, with TRBD1 matching 9 bases. The germline CDR1 and CDR2 sequences are LNHDA and SQIVND (reference sequence). V shed 6 bases and J 5 bases; nucleotides not matched to a gene: 7. CDR3 length: 14 residues. CDR3 in DNA: TGTGCCAGTAGCCCATGGGACAGGGAGGAGACCCAGTACTTC. This encodes CASSPWDREETQYF. The full variable domain, in which reference TRBV19 and TRBJ2-5 provide the parts outside the CDR3, is DGGITQSPKYLFRKEGQNVTLSCEQNLNHDAMYWYRQDPGQGLRLIYYSQIVNDFQKGDIAEGYSVSREKKESFPLTVTSAQKNPTAFYLCASSPWDREETQYFGPGTRLLVL.

The gene calls are TRBV10-3 and TRBJ1-4; 7 bases are a match to TRBD1. Germline-derived CDR1 and CDR2 are ENHRY and SYGVKD. The V and J ends lost 0 bases and 8 bases, in that order; junction bases with no gene match: 9. This CDR3 has 16 amino acids. The CDR3 nucleotides read TGTGCCATCAGTGAGTCGTGGACAGGCCCCTACGAAAAACTGTTTTTT. Protein product: CAISESWTGPYEKLFF.

This clone was picked up a small number of times. The V call is TRBV29-1, the J call TRBJ1-5; 11 positions match TRBD1. The CDR3 sequence is 13 residues long. Looked up from germline, CDR1 is SQVTM and CDR2 is ANQGSEA. Trimming took 6 bases from V and 5 from J; bases not matched to a gene: 3. CDR3 in amino acids: CSVGQGADQPQHF. For the CDR3, the DNA is TGCAGCGTAGGACAGGGGGCTGATCAGCCCCAGCATTTT.

The J gene is TRBJ2-3, the V gene TRBV28, with 7 bases matching TRBD1. The CDR3 sequence is 15 residues long. Germline CDR1 reads MDHEN; CDR2 reads SYDVKM. J lost 3 bases, V lost 4 bases, and 7 bases had no gene match. In nucleotides, the CDR3 is TGTGCCAGCAGTTCCCCAAGACAGGGTACAGATACGCAGTATTTT. This gives the protein CASSSPRQGTDTQYF.

Details on this clone: The junction departs from the called germline gene at one end, perhaps through a read error. The same CDR3 arises from other DNA sequences in this sample as well. This chain uses TRBV9 with TRBJ1-2; 8 bases agree with TRBD1. Germline V lookup: CDR1 SGDLS, CDR2 YYNGEE. This CDR3 contains 15 residues. This CDR3 is CASSVRTGFDYGYTF. CDR3 DNA: TGCGCCAGCAGCGTCCGGACAGGGTTTGACTATGGCTACACCTTC. Full variable domain (remainder filled in from reference TRBV9 and TRBJ1-2): DSGVTQTPKHLITATGQRVTLRCSPRSGDLSVYWYQQSLDQGLQFLIQYYNGEERAKGNILERFSAQQFPDLHSELNLSSLELGDSALYFCASSVRTGFDYGYTFGSGTRLTVV.

This clone has a handful of counts. This chain links TRBV7-3 with TRBJ2-5; maybe TRBD1 (6 bases). V was shortened by 4 bases and J by 5 bases, with 14 bases between the two germline ends. Germline CDR1 SGHTA, CDR2 FQGTGA. The length of the CDR3 is 14 residues. The CDR3 DNA is TGTGCCAGCAGCTCCCTGCAGGGGTCGGAGACCCAGTACTTC. Translated, it gives CASSSLQGSETQYF.

The chain combines TRBV7-2 with TRBJ1-2; D gene unclear. Trimming took off 1 base at V and 4 bases at J, with 10 bases between the two ends. Germline CDR1 is SGHTA and CDR2 is FQGNSA. This CDR3 region has 14 residues. The CDR3 DNA sequence: TGTGCCAGCAGCTTAGGTGCAACTACCTATGGCTACACCTTC. Translation gives CASSLGATTYGYTF.

CDR3 loop: CASSERLGSTDTQYF. The CDR3 region has the DNA TGTGCCAGCAGCGAGAGACTAGGAAGCACAGATACGCAGTATTTT. This chain links TRBV7-6 with TRBJ2-3; maybe TRBD2 (6 bases). Germline lookup yields CDR1 SGHVS and CDR2 FNYEAQ. CDR3 length: 15 residues. Trimming removed 5 bases at V and 0 bases at J, with 12 bases between.

The chain joins TRBV5-6 to TRBJ1-5; no reliable D call. This CDR3 is 13 amino acids long. V lost 4 bases and J lost 4, with 9 bases in between. CDR1 is SGHDT and CDR2 is YYEEEE in the germline V gene. The CDR3: CASSLTGNQPQHF. The CDR3 region has the DNA TGTGCCAGCAGCCTGACCGGGAATCAGCCCCAGCATTTT.

The chain links TRBV29-1 to TRBJ2-7; D perhaps matches TRBD2 (5 bases). V lost 4 bases to trimming and J lost 0 bases, with 13 bases between them. Looked up from germline, CDR1 is SQVTM and CDR2 is ANQGSEA. The CDR3 consists of 14 residues. CDR3 in amino acids: CSVADFYNSYEQYF. The CDR3 nucleotides read TGCAGCGTTGCGGACTTCTACAACTCCTACGAGCAGTACTTC.

The gene calls are TRBV29-1 and TRBJ2-1; D not resolved. Germline V gives CDR1 SQVTM, CDR2 ANQGSEA. The V end was cut by 1 base, the J end by 3 bases, with 7 bases between. The CDR3 runs 13 residues. The CDR3 DNA reads TGCAGCGTTGAAGCGTTAGACTACAATGAGCAGTTCTTC. Protein product: CSVEALDYNEQFF.

The chain combines TRBV28 with TRBJ1-1, with D unresolved. In germline, CDR1 is MDHEN, CDR2 SYDVKM. V was trimmed by 3 bases and J by 1 base, leaving 12 bases between them. The CDR3 length is 15 residues. CDR3 protein: CASSFLRGGNTEAFF. Here the CDR3 DNA reads TGTGCCAGCAGTTTCCTAAGAGGAGGGAACACTGAAGCTTTCTTT.

The chain uses TRBV6-1 and TRBJ1-1; D unresolved. The germline CDR1 and CDR2 sequences are MNHNS and SASEGT. This CDR3 is 13 amino acids long. Deletions cut 3 bases from V and 3 bases from J, with 8 bases between. The CDR3 sequence: CASSDGLHTEAFF. CDR3 bases: TGTGCCAGCAGTGATGGACTGCACACTGAAGCTTTCTTT.